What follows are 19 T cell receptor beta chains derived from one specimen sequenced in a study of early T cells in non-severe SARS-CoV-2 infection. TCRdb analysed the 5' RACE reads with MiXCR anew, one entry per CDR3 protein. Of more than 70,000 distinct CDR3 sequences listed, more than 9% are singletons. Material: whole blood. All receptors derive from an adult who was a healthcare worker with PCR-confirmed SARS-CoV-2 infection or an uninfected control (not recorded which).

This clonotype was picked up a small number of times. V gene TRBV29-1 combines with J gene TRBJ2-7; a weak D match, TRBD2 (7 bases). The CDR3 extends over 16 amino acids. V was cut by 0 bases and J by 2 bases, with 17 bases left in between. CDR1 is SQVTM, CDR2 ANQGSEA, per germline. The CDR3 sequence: CSVEDPLGGLAYEQYF. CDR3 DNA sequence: TGCAGCGTTGAAGACCCCCTGGGGGGGCTAGCCTACGAGCAGTACTTC.

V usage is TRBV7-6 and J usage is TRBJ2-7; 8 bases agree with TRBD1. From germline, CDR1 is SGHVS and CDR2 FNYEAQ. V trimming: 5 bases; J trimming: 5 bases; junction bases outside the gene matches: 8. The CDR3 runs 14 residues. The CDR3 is CASSARTGINEQYF. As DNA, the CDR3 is TGTGCCAGCAGCGCTCGGACAGGGATCAACGAGCAGTACTTC.

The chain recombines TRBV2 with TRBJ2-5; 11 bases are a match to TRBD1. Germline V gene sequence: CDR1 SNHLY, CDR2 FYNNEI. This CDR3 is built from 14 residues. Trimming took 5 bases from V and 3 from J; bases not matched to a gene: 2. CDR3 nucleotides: TGTGCCAGCAGTTGGACAGGGGGCGAAGAGACCCAGTACTTC. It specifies CASSWTGGEETQYF.

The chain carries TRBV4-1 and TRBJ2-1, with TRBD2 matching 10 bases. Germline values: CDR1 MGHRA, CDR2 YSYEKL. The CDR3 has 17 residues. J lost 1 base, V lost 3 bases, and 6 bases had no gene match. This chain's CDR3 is CASSQGSGRKSYNEQFF. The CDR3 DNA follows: TGCGCCAGCAGCCAGGGTAGCGGGAGGAAATCCTACAATGAGCAGTTCTTC.

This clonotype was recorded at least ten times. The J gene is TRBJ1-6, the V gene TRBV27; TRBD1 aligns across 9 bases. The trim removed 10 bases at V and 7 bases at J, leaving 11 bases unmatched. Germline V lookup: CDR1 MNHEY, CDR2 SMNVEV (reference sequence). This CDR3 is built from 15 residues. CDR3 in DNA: TGTGCCACCTCCGACAGGGGGAAAAAGAATTCACCCCTCCACTTT. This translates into CATSDRGKKNSPLHF.

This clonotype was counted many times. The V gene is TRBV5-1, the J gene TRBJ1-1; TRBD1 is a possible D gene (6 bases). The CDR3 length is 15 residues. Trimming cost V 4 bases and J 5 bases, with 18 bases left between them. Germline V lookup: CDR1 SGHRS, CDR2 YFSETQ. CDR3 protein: CASSPTGGSGTEAFF. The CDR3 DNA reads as TGCGCCAGCAGCCCGACTGGGGGCTCGGGGACTGAAGCTTTCTTT.

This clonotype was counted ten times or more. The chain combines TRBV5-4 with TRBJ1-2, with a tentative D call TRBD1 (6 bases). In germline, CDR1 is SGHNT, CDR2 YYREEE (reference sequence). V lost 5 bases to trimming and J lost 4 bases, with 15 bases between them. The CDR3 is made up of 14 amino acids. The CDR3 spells CASSLDRRAYGYTF. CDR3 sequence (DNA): TGTGCCAGCAGTCTTGACAGGAGGGCCTATGGCTACACCTTC.

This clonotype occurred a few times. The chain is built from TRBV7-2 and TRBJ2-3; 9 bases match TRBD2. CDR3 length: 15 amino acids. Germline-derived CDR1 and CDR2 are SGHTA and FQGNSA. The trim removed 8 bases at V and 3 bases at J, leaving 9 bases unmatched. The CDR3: CASARAGGPTDTQYF. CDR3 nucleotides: TGTGCCAGCGCGAGGGCGGGAGGGCCAACAGATACGCAGTATTTT.

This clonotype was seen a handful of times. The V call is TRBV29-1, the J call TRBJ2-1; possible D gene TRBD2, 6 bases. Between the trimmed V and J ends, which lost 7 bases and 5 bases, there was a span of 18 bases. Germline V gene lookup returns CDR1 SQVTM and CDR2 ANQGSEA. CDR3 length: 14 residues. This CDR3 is CSAGAYGEDNEQFF. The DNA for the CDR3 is TGCAGCGCTGGCGCTTACGGGGAGGACAATGAGCAGTTCTTC.

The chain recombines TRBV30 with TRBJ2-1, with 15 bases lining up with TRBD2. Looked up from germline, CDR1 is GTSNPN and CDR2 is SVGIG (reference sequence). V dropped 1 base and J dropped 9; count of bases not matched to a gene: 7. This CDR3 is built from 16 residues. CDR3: CAWSARTSGREGEQFF. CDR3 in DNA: TGTGCCTGGAGTGCCCGGACTAGCGGGAGGGAGGGTGAGCAGTTCTTC.

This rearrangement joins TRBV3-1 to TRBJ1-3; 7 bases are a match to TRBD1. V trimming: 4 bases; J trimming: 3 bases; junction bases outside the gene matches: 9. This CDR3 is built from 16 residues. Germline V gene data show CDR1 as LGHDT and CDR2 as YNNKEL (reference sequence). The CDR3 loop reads CASSLGTVWGGNTIYF. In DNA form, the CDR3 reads TGTGCCAGCAGCCTGGGGACAGTCTGGGGTGGAAACACCATATATTTT.

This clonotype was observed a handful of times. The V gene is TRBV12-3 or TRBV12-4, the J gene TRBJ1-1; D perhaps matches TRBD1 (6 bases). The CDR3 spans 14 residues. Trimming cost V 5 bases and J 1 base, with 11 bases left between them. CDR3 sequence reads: CASSGQWQNTEAFF. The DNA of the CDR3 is TGTGCCAGCAGTGGACAGTGGCAGAACACTGAAGCTTTCTTT.

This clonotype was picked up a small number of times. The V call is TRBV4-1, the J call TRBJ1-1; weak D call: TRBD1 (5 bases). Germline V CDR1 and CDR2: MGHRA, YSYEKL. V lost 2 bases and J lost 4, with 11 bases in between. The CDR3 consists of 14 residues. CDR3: CASSQTGFVTEAFF. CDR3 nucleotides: TGCGCCAGCAGCCAAACAGGATTTGTCACTGAAGCTTTCTTT.

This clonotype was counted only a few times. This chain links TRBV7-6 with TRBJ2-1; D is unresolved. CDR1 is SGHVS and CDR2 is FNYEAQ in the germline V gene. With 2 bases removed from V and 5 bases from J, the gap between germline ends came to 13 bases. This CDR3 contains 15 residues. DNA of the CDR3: TGTGCCAGCAGCTTACTCCGTGAGGCCCACAATGAGCAGTTCTTC. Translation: CASSLLREAHNEQFF.

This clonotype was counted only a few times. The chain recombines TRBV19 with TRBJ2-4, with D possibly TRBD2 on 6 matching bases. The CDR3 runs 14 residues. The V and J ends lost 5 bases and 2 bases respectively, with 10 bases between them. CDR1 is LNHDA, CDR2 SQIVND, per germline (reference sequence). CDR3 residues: CASSPGGTKNIQYF. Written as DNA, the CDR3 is TGTGCCAGTAGTCCCGGGGGAACCAAAAACATTCAGTACTTC. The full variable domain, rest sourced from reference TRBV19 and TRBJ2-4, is DGGITQSPKYLFRKEGQNVTLSCEQNLNHDAMYWYRQDPGQGLRLIYYSQIVNDFQKGDIAEGYSVSREKKESFPLTVTSAQKNPTAFYLCASSPGGTKNIQYFGAGTRLSVL.

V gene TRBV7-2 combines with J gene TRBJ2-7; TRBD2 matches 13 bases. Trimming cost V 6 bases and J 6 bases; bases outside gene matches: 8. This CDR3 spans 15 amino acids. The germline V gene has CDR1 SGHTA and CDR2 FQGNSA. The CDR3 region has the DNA TGTGCCAGCAGTGGTTGGACTAGCGGGAGAGCCGAGCAGTACTTC. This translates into CASSGWTSGRAEQYF.

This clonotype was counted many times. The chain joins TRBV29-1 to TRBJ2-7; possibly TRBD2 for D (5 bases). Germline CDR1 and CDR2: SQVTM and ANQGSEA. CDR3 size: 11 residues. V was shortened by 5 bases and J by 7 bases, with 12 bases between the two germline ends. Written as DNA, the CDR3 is TGCAGCGTTACCGGACGGGGAGAGCAGTACTTC. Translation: CSVTGRGEQYF.

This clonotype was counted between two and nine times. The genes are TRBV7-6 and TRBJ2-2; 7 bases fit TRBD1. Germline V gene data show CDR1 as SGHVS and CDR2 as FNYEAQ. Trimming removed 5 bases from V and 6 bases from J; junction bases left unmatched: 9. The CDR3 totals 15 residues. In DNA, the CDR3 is TGTGCCAGCAGCGGGGAGACAGGGTGGTCCGGGGAGCTGTTTTTT. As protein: CASSGETGWSGELFF. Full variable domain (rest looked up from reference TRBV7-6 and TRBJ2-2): GAGVSQSPRYKVTKRGQDVALRCDPISGHVSLYWYRQALGQGPEFLTYFNYEAQQDKSGLPNDRFSAERPEGSISTLTIQRTEQRDSAMYRCASSGETGWSGELFFGEGSRLTVL.

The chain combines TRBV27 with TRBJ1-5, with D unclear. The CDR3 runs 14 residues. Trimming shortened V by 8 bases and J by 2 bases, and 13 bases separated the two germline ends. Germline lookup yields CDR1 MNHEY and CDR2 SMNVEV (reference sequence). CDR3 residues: CASRGNGGNQPQHF. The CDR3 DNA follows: TGTGCCAGCCGTGGGAACGGGGGCAATCAGCCCCAGCATTTT.